This T cell receptor beta chain was profiled in a study of T-cell reconstitution after alpha-beta-depleted transplantation in children. Study-level results: Several hundred graft clones that had expanded were reportedly the source of alpha-beta T cells about two months after transplant.

This clonotype was seen at least ten times. Its specificity is not known. A TCRbeta library incorporating unique molecular identifiers was prepared. TCRdb independently ran MiXCR on the PCR reads; one entry per CDR3 protein. The sample has tens of thousands of distinct CDR3 sequences; under 6% are singletons. The sequence came from a female patient aged 2-15 years who had a stem cell transplant for aplastic anemia, so the T cells may come from the graft donor. The input for sequencing was PBMCs, mostly from graft donor cells, taken 60 days after TCRalphabeta/CD19-depleted stem cell transplant.

The CDR3 DNA sequence: TGTGCCCCGGCGGAGCAGTACTTC. Translation gives CAPAEQYF. V gene TRBV30 combines with J gene TRBJ2-7; D is unclear. Deletions cut 8 bases from V and 7 bases from J, with 6 bases between. The CDR3 contains 8 residues. Germline loops: CDR1 GTSNPN, CDR2 SVGIG (reference sequence).